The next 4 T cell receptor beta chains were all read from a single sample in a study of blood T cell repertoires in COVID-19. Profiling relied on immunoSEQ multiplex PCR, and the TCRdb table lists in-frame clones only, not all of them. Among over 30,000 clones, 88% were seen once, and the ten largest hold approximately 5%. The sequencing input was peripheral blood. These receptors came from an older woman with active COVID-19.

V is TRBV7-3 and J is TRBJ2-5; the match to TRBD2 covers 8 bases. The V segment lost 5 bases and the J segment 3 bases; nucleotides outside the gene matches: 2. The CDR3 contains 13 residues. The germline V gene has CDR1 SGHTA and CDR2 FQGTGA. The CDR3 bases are TGTGCCAGCAGCCCGGGAGGGAAAGAGACCCAGTACTTC. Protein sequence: CASSPGGKETQYF.

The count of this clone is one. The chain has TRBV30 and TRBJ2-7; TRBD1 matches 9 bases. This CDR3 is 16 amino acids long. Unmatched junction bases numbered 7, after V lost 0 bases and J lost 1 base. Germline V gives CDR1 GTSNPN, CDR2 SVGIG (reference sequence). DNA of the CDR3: TGTGCCTGGAGTGTACACGGGACAGGGTTATCCTACGAGCAGTACTTC. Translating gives CAWSVHGTGLSYEQYF.

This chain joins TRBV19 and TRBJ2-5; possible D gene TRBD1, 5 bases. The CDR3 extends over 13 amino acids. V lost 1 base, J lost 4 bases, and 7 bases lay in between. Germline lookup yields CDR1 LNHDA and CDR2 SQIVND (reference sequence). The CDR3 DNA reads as TGTGCCAGTAGTATAGGAAGGGGAGAGACCCAGTACTTC. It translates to CASSIGRGETQYF. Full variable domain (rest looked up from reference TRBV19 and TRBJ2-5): DGGITQSPKYLFRKEGQNVTLSCEQNLNHDAMYWYRQDPGQGLRLIYYSQIVNDFQKGDIAEGYSVSREKKESFPLTVTSAQKNPTAFYLCASSIGRGETQYFGPGTRLLVL.

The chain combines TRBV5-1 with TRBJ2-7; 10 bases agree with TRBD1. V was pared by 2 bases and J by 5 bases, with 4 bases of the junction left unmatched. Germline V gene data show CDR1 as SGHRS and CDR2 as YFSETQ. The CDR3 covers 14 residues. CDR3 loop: CASSFWDRGNEQYF. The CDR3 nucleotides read TGCGCCAGCAGCTTCTGGGACAGGGGCAACGAGCAGTACTTC.